This TCR beta chain was recovered during a study of shared clonotypes between healthy human individuals (dated by TCRdb to between 2020 and 2021). Context from the whole study: Three men and a couple of women, aged 18 to 49 years, made up the cohort. To increase sequencing depth and limit assay-specific biases, different laboratories used diverse techniques to prepare libraries and sequence TCR repertoires. Each donor's leukapheresis produced roughly between roughly 0.85 and 9.5 billion PBMCs. Blood TCR repertoires of a handful of healthy adults were deeply sequenced to estimate repertoire size and the extent of clonotype sharing between individuals. For each donor, CD4 naive and CD4 memory were each given three plates, CD8 naive was given two plates, and CD8 memory was given one plate. What the research found in general, with its limitations: Larger estimated clonotype richness was generally found for naive subsets than for memory subsets. Compared with non-shared clonotypes, clonotypes shared by all four sorted-subset donors had higher generation probabilities. The small number of donors limited the genetic and exposure-history diversity represented. Rarefaction of sorted-subset datasets indicated incomplete sequencing despite the large sequencing depth. Sampling was limited to blood, and TCR repertoires in tissue likely differ from TCR repertoires in blood. Across a few donors, about 5.2% of naive CD4, 3% to 3.5% of naive CD8, 2.3% of memory CD4, and approximately 0.42% of memory CD8 clonotypes were shared. Pairwise subsampling indicated that sequencing depth was expected to affect the degree of clonotype sharing among donors.

The donors were healthy, HIV-negative adults who had no recently reported acute infections or vaccinations. Every donor was a Caucasian adult living in Nashville, Tennessee, USA. Magnetic negative selection was used to enrich CD4+ T cells, after which naive cells were positively selected on CD45RA and the negative fraction became the memory subset. Blood was obtained by leukapheresis, after which PBMCs were separated by Ficoll-Histopaque density gradient centrifugation and cryopreserved in liquid nitrogen vapor phase. Analytical flow cytometry was used to check the purity and quantity of each magnetically sorted T cell population. Each sorted fraction had its genomic DNA isolated and then quantified by UV absorbance on a Nanodrop 2000c. V loses 2 bases of germline sequence and J loses 8 bases, and the interval between the two ends is 12 bases. CDR1 and CDR2 were assigned from the germline V gene (reference sequence) as LNHDA and SQIVND. Inclusive of the bounding cysteine and phenylalanine, the CDR3 is 13 residues long. Only the CDR3 DNA stays, 39 bases, in frame from base 1.

Using the deep immunoSEQ assay, TCR CDR3 regions were amplified from genomic DNA by multiplex PCR. Extracted genomic DNA from each cell subset was spread evenly across all wells of several immunoSEQ 96-well plates, with each plate serving as a replicate. For sorted subsets, 200 to 250 ng of genomic DNA, equivalent to some 33,000 T cell genomes, went into each replicate PCR. The purified libraries were quantified using a Qubit 3.0 fluorometer, sized with a Bioanalyzer 2100, and then quantified again using the KAPA Library Quantification kit. Every immunoSEQ 96-well plate was sequenced on a separate single-read 150-cycle Illumina NextSeq 550 flow cell. As for the original processing: Because only junctional sequences without quality scores were contained in the immunoSEQ output, filtering matching that applied to full-length reads could not be performed. Sequences were annotated with PyIR, a Python wrapper for IgBLAST v1.9, using IMGT germline references to assign V/J genes and CDR3. Reads were filtered out if the reads had weak V/J assignments (E-value above 1e-6), no CDR3, stop codons, out-of-frame junctions, or ambiguous translated residues. V3J clonotypes were defined as sequences sharing the same inferred V gene, J gene, and CDR3 amino acid sequence. Percentage overlap between repertoires was computed as shared unique clonotypes divided by the size of the smaller repertoire. Three approaches were used to assess repertoire richness: RTK rarefaction, the Chao1 estimator, and Recon v2.1 estimates of unobserved clonotypes. Generation probabilities were computed with OLGA for all TCRbeta clonotypes obtained by the gDNA method from several donors. The clones in this table, taken by TCRdb from immuneACCESS, are in-frame only. Not every clone is retained; where verified, under half of the shortfall comes from an unresolved V gene, and the cause of the rest is unknown. That table is the source of V, J and clone size, and D and trimming were worked out from the DNA. The table for this sample lists about 1,500,000 clones; roughly 96% of them were counted only once. The ten largest clones add up to 0.95% to 1.5% of the sample.

Remarks on this clone: No antigen is known for it. Base qualities are not recorded, but no much larger clone differs from it by a single base.

The source material was naive CD4+ T cells sorted from blood. The sample's cell subset or site, from its label and the paper: CD45RA+ positively selected. The rearrangement joined TRBV19 to TRBJ1-1; the D gene assignment is ambiguous. The sequence derives from a man between 25 and 39 years old in good health. The DNA sequence is TGTGCCAGTAGTATACTTCGCGGGCAGGAAGCTTTCTTT. Its product reads: CASSILRGQEAFF.